The TCR beta chain under discussion was sequenced for a study of control samples from healthy donors and cancer patients. V was clipped by 0 bases and J by 0 bases, with 9 bases between them. The CDR3 consists of 16 residues. Per the germline V gene, CDR1 is LNHDA and CDR2 is SQIVND (reference sequence). Only in-frame clones appear in the TCRdb table, and some are missing; sequencing was by immunoSEQ multiplex PCR. The data show over 110,000 clones, with 92% seen just once and 11% held by the top ten. The V and J genes are TRBV19 and TRBJ1-5; D unclear. The sequenced material came from blood. The sequence came from a man aged 30 to 45 in good health. CDR3 amino acids: CASSIDAGNSNQPQHF. The CDR3 nucleotides are TGTGCCAGTAGTATAGATGCGGGGAATAGCAATCAGCCCCAGCATTTT.